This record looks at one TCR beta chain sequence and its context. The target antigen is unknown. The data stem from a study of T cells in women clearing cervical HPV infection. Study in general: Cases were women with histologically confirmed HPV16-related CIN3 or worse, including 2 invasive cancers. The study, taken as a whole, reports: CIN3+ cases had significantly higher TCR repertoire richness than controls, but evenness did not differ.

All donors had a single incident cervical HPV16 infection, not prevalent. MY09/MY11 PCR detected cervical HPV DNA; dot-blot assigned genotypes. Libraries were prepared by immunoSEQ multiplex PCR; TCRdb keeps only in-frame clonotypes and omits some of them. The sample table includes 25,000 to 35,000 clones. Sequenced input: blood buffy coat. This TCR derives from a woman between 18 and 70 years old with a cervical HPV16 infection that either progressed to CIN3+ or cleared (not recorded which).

This CDR3 reads CASSLGLANTYEQYF. The part of the CDR3 DNA that was read is TGTGCCAGCAGCTTAGGTCTAGCGAACACCTACGAG. The chain carries TRBV7-2 and TRBJ2-7; D might be TRBD2 (6 bases). Read sequence stops 3 residues before the CDR3 end, and the germline J gene provides the missing end. Germline-derived CDR1 and CDR2 are SGHTA and FQGNSA. Trimming removed 1 base at V and 2 bases at J, with 12 bases between. The CDR3 sequence is 15 residues long.